This entry features one T cell receptor (beta chain) sequence. The target antigen is unknown. This specimen comes from a study of graft-versus-host responses after intestinal transplantation. Study information: After anti-thymocyte globulin induction, recipients took tacrolimus and steroids for around three years. General study results and limits: Peak circulating GvH clone levels were associated with early post-transplant HvG declines.

The CDR3 loop spans 16 amino acids. CDR1 is MDHEN, CDR2 SYDVKM, per germline. Trimming removed 6 bases at V and 2 bases at J, with 17 bases between. Produced via immunoSEQ multiplex PCR; TCRdb's table is partial and in-frame only. The data contain roughly 9,400 clones, roughly 94% of them seen just once; the ten biggest clones take up 2% to 2.5%. The source was PBMCs, collected 8 days after intestinal transplant. The receptor was isolated from a human patient who received an intestinal transplant, so some T cells may come from the graft donor. The chain links TRBV28 to TRBJ1-3; D is perhaps TRBD1 (6 bases). The CDR3 DNA sequence: TGTGCCAGCAGCGAAACAGGGAACGGCCCTGGAAACACCATATATTTT. It yields the protein CASSETGNGPGNTIYF.